The sequence of this T cell receptor beta chain was determined in a study of a mutant IDH1 vaccine in newly diagnosed glioma. Per the germline V gene, CDR1 is MNHEY and CDR2 is SMNVEV (reference sequence). Trimming stripped 7 bases from V and 7 bases from J, with 34 bases between. The CDR3 loop spans 20 amino acids. Assay used: immunoSEQ multiplex PCR; TCRdb lists only in-frame clones, some missing. The sample has about 36,000 clones; roughly 89% are singletons. The time point is: baseline, week 1 (first vaccination visit). The treatment: pre-vaccination baseline after standard-of-care therapy. This material consisted of PBMCs, taken from a glioma patient treated with radiotherapy, temozolomide or both. The clonotype comes from a man younger than 30 with glioma. The chain couples TRBV27 to TRBJ2-2; D perhaps matches TRBD2 (5 bases). CDR3 coding DNA: TGTGCCAGCACCACCATGGGCACTAGTTCTCTGGACCCACGGGACGGGGAGCTGTTTTTT. Its translation: CASTTMGTSSLDPRDGELFF.